Below are 10 T cell receptor beta chains sequenced from a single sample in a study of radiation and T cells in renal cell carcinoma. Noted time point: blood 4 weeks post-SBRT, at nephrectomy. The treatment here: 15 Gy SBRT to primary tumor, nephrectomy 4 weeks later. The repertoire was sequenced with immunoSEQ multiplex PCR; TCRdb's copy has only in-frame clones and lacks some. The table lists some 64,000 clones, approximately 80% of them singletons. The material sequenced was blood, taken from a patient whose treatment included radiotherapy and nephrectomy. Receptors originate from a man aged 55-75 years with renal cell carcinoma.

This rearrangement joins TRBV5-1 to TRBJ1-1; 7 bases fit TRBD1. The CDR3 is 14 amino acids. V trimming: 1 base; J trimming: 5 bases; junction bases outside the gene matches: 5. Germline loops: CDR1 SGHRS, CDR2 YFSETQ. The CDR3, as DNA: TGCGCCAGCAGCTTGAGGGCAGGGGGGACTGAAGCTTTCTTT. Amino acids: CASSLRAGGTEAFF.

J is TRBJ2-5 and V is TRBV7-2; 8 nucleotides align to TRBD2. Germline values: CDR1 SGHTA, CDR2 FQGNSA. The CDR3 has 15 amino acids. The V gene end was trimmed by 1 base and the J gene end by 2 bases; junction bases not matched to a gene: 3. The CDR3 is CASSLVAGRQETQYF. CDR3 DNA sequence: TGTGCCAGCAGCTTAGTAGCGGGAAGACAAGAGACCCAGTACTTC.

This chain connects TRBV6-5 to TRBJ2-5, with 8 positions matching TRBD1. The end of the DNA is better explained by TRBJ2-7, so the J call may be wrong. The CDR3 runs 15 residues. Germline loops: CDR1 MNHEY, CDR2 SVGAGI. CDR3: CASSYSTGVSYEQYF. The CDR3, as DNA: TGTGCCAGCAGTTACTCGACAGGGGTCTCCTACGAGCAGTACTTC.

In nucleotides, the CDR3 is TGTGCCAGCAGTCAAGAGGCTAATTCACCCCTCCACTTT. It specifies CASSQEANSPLHF. The rearrangement joins TRBV2 to TRBJ1-6; no firm D call. The V gene lost 5 bases and the J gene lost 6 bases, with 8 bases spanning the gap. The CDR3 is 13 amino acids. Germline loops: CDR1 SNHLY, CDR2 FYNNEI.

The rearrangement links TRBV10-3 to TRBJ2-3; D is possibly TRBD2 (5 bases). This CDR3 has 14 amino acids. Deletions cut 3 bases from V and 4 bases from J, with 11 bases between. The V gene's germline CDR1 is ENHRY and CDR2 SYGVKD. DNA of the CDR3: TGTGCCATCAGTGATGAGGGTTCGGCAGATACGCAGTATTTT. This gives the protein CAISDEGSADTQYF.

In its sample, this clone was seen a few times. The chain combines TRBV2 with TRBJ1-1; 8 positions agree with TRBD1. The CDR3 consists of 16 residues. Unmatched junction bases numbered 10, after V lost 3 bases and J lost 4 bases. The germline V gene has CDR1 SNHLY and CDR2 FYNNEI. DNA for the CDR3: TGTGCCAGCAGTGATGGAGTCAGGGGGCGATTCACTGAAGCTTTCTTT. Its protein is CASSDGVRGRFTEAFF.

The sample holds a few counts of this clone. This sequence joins TRBV18 and TRBJ2-3; 10 bases are shared with TRBD1. The CDR3 spans 19 residues. The germline V gene has CDR1 KGHSH and CDR2 LQKENI. V was clipped by 4 bases and J by 0 bases; unmatched bases: 13. CDR3 nucleotides: TGTGCCAGCTCACAATACCGGGGACAGGGGACCACTAGCACAGATACGCAGTATTTT. This sequence encodes CASSQYRGQGTTSTDTQYF.

This clone has just one count. One end of the junction is discordant with germline, which a read error may explain. The gene calls are TRBV7-2 and TRBJ2-1; a weak D match, TRBD2 (5 bases). The CDR3 is 14 residues long. The germline CDR1 and CDR2 sequences are SGHTA and FQGNSA. The CDR3 loop reads CASSLARTAGQQFF. In nucleotides, the CDR3 is TGTGCCAGCAGCCTAGCCAGGACGGCAGGTCAGCAGTTCTTC.

The J gene is TRBJ2-3, the V gene TRBV5-1; 8 bases match TRBD1. V lost 4 bases, J lost 4 bases, and 11 bases stayed unmatched. Germline V gene lookup returns CDR1 SGHRS and CDR2 YFSETQ. CDR3 length: 16 amino acids. The CDR3 DNA sequence: TGCGCCAGCAGCCGACAGGGACAGGTAGTTGCAGATACGCAGTATTTT. This gives the protein CASSRQGQVVADTQYF.

The chain couples TRBV2 to TRBJ1-2; D not certain. The V end was cut by 8 bases, the J end by 4 bases, with 11 bases between. The length of the CDR3 is 12 residues. The V gene's germline CDR1 is SNHLY and CDR2 FYNNEI. The CDR3 bases are TGTGCCAGCGAGGACGGAATCTATGGCTACACCTTC. Its protein product is CASEDGIYGYTF.